The text below deals with one TCR beta chain. Its cognate antigen has yet to be identified. Nothing much larger sits one base from this clone, and base qualities are not available. This entry is derived from a study of blood T cells in healthy people across ages (dated by TCRdb to the mid-2010s). Turning to the overall study: In model experiments, template switching captured about one uniquely barcoded TCR beta cDNA molecule for every two T cells. The study measured age-related changes in TCR beta repertoire diversity using deep sequencing normalized with unique cDNA molecular identifiers. The donors were divided into four age groups: young (average approximately 15 years), middle-aged (about 40), aged (approximately 62) and long-lived (roughly 82). To avoid experimental bias, donors of different ages were spread randomly across the sequencing lanes. Using the same blood draw, the study looked at two additional independent replicas of 1 million unique cDNA reads for two donors, one aged 18 to 30 and the other aged 80 or older.

The donors were 40 or so Caucasian individuals from Russia, aged roughly 6 to 100 years, who were systemically healthy. Each donor gave approximately 9.4 milliliters of peripheral blood, drawn into EDTA-treated Vacutainer tubes. PBMCs were isolated by Ficoll-Paque density-gradient centrifugation, with at least 6 million obtained per sample. Total RNA was extracted from PBMCs with Trizol reagent, with at least 6 micrograms obtained per sample. For every donor, flow cytometry on a PBMC aliquot measured the percentage of naive CD45RAhigh/CD27high T cells. CDR1 SGHRS and CDR2 YFSETQ were looked up in the germline V gene. V is trimmed back by 4 bases and J by 3 bases, and the junction contains 6 bases that no gene match accounts for. The CDR3 starts with the cysteine, ends with the phenylalanine, and has 15 residues. Only the CDR3 DNA stays, 45 bases, in frame from base 1. The investigation overall reported the following: The percentage of naive T cells measured by flow cytometry correlated strongly with observed TCR beta diversity. Estimates of total diversity based on one million sequenced T cells were considered lower bounds and underestimates. As age increased, observed TCR beta diversity per million T cells dropped in a roughly linear way, and a significant reduction was already evident by age roughly 36. Because donor CMV infection status was unknown, age-related changes in expanded clonotypes were potentially confounded. Compared with the aged group, the long-lived group had more naive CD4+ T cells, fewer expanded clones and increased TCR diversity, suggesting age selection. Because profiling used bulk unsorted PBMCs, naive and antigen-experienced compartments could not be compared conclusively.

The library was generated by 5' RACE. Reads for this sample came from an Illumina HiSeq 2500. The second PCR ran for roughly 7 to 12 cycles and used a J-beta primer mix along with a sample-barcoded 5' primer. Each TCR beta cDNA molecule received a unique molecular identifier from a template-switch 5' adaptor carrying 12 random nucleotides. Each sample yielded at least 3 million CDR3-containing paired-end reads. First-strand cDNA was synthesized from all RNA with the Mint cDNA synthesis kit, primed by a TRBC-specific oligonucleotide. Following uracil-DNA glycosylase treatment, a first 18-cycle PCR with universal primers M1SS and BC2_uni_R was performed on all cDNA. The authors' pipeline ran thus. Each sample was normalized by randomly selecting 1 million high-quality reads, each carrying a distinct molecular identifier. Reads sharing molecular identifiers were discarded rather than binned into consensus sequences. MiTCR, with a Q25 quality threshold and the strictest error-elimination algorithm, was used for CDR3 identification, clonotype clustering and error correction. A nonparametric unseen species model with Euler transformation was used to estimate a lower bound on total TCR beta diversity. The public reads were reanalyzed by TCRdb: fastp trimming at Q25, MiXCR alignment, in-frame beta chains only. Rows with one shared CDR3 protein collapse into an entry with the most common genes and DNA. The V and J calls were determined by TCRdb, not by the authors. Here the sample has about 940,000 distinct CDR3 sequences; roughly 48% occur a single time. The top ten clones comprise 13% of the sample.

Sequenced input: blood. The chain couples TRBV5-1 to TRBJ1-5, and 8 bases in between align with TRBD1. The clonotype comes from a young man in good health. The DNA sequence is as follows: TGCGCCAGCAGCCAACAGGGGGACCTCAATCAGCCCCAGCATTTT. It specifies CASSQQGDLNQPQHF. The entire variable domain, with the stretches around the CDR3 drawn from the reference TRBV5-1 and TRBJ1-5 proteins, is KAGVTQTPRYLIKTRGQQVTLSCSPISGHRSVSWYQQTPGQGLQFLFEYFSETQRNKGNFPGRFSGRQFSNSRSEMNVSTLELGDSALYLCASSQQGDLNQPQHFGDGTRLSIL.